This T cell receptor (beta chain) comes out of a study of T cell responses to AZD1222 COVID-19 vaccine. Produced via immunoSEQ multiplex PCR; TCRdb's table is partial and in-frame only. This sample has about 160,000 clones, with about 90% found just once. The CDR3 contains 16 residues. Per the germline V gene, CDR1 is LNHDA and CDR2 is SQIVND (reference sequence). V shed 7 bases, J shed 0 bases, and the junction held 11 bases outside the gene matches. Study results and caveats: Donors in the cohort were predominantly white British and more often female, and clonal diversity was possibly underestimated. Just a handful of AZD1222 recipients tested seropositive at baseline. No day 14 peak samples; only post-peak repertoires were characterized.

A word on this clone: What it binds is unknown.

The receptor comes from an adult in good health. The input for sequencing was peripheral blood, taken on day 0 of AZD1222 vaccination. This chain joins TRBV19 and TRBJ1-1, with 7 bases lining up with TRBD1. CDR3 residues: CASTPRGQLMNTEAFF. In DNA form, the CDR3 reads TGTGCCAGTACCCCGCGGGGACAGCTCATGAACACTGAAGCTTTCTTT.